This T cell receptor beta chain was captured in a study of blood T cell repertoires in COVID-19. At the level of the study: Material from acute and convalescent COVID-19 was sourced from the United States, Italy and Spain. PBMCs, B-cell-depleted T cells, or T cells were the source of the cDNA or gDNA that made up the material.

Methods used by the authors: Quantification of nucleated cells was approximated via reference gene primer amplification. TCRdb's copy holds only in-frame clones and misses some; the assay was immunoSEQ multiplex PCR. V, J and clone size derive from that table, while D and trimming were established from the DNA sequence. This table has about 98,000 clones, around 82% appearing once. Trimming removed 7 bases at V and 2 bases at J, with 9 bases between. Germline V CDR1 and CDR2: MNHEY, SVGAGI. This CDR3 has 12 amino acids. The TCR comes from a man in his 70s with active or convalescent COVID-19. The chain is built from TRBV6-5 and TRBJ2-7; tentatively, D is TRBD2 (6 bases). The source material was peripheral blood. The CDR3 DNA reads TGTGCCAGCACCACGGGAGCCTACGAGCAGTACTTC. Translating gives CASTTGAYEQYF.